The clone carrying this T cell receptor beta chain occurred many times. No patient had received any treatment before thyroid surgery. TCRdb called clones again from the PCR reads with MiXCR. The sample consists of over 55,000 clones, under 30% of them appearing once. CDR1 is LGHDT, CDR2 YNNKEL, per germline (reference sequence). CDR3 length equals 15 residues. V lost 4 bases, J lost 5 bases, and 9 bases stayed unmatched. This specimen comes from a study of metastatic and nonmetastatic thyroid tumors. The clonotype comes from a female donor with papillary thyroid cancer or a benign thyroid nodule (not recorded which). Some clones in this sample may be carry-over from other donors' samples. The chain is built from TRBV3-1 and TRBJ1-1; TRBD1 agrees at 8 bases. The specimen sequenced was blood. CDR3 sequence (DNA): TGTGCCAGCAGCCCTGCCCGGACAGGGTTGACTGAAGCTTTCTTT. Translating it yields CASSPARTGLTEAFF.